This is a list of T cell receptor beta chains from one sample in a study of T cell repertoires in cytomegalovirus infection. Via MiXCR, TCRdb re-called the reads, giving one row per CDR3 protein. The table includes about 400,000 distinct CDR3 sequences, about 32% detected once. Their cognate antigens are unknown. Sequenced material: cultured PBMCs, taken from culture after CMV antigen stimulation. The source of these receptors is a human donor in good health (CMV status not recorded). Some clones in this sample may be carry-over from other donors' samples. Both conserved end residues are part of each CDR3. The order of the fields is V gene, D gene, CDR3 length, clone size, J gene, CDR3 DNA, CDR3 protein. A D gene is named only where the DNA matches it firmly. Clone size appears in some rows only: once, few, many, or a class for an expanded clone.

v_gene: TRBV5-1; d_gene: NA; len: 14; abundance: NA; j_gene: TRBJ2-1; CDR3nt: TGCGCCAGCACCTATCAAGGCACCTACAATGAGCAGTTCTTC; CDR3aa: CASTYQGTYNEQFF
v_gene: TRBV11-2; d_gene: NA; len: 17; abundance: few; j_gene: TRBJ2-5; CDR3nt: TGTGCCAGCAGCTCCCCACGGGGGCTAGCGCGACAAGAGACCCAGTACTTC; CDR3aa: CASSSPRGLARQETQYF
v_gene: TRBV28; d_gene: NA; len: 17; abundance: few; j_gene: TRBJ2-1; CDR3nt: TGTGCCAGCAGTCCCCAATTTTTTGCGGGCCGAAACAATGAGCAGTTCTTC; CDR3aa: CASSPQFFAGRNNEQFF
v_gene: TRBV6-1; d_gene: TRBD2; len: 17; abundance: few; j_gene: TRBJ2-3; CDR3nt: TGTGCCAGCAGAGTGACTACCGGGACTACGTACACAGATACGCAGTATTTT; CDR3aa: CASRVTTGTTYTDTQYF
v_gene: TRBV6-1; d_gene: NA; len: 13; abundance: few; j_gene: TRBJ1-5; CDR3nt: TGTGCCAGCAAGGAGCTACCTTATCAGCCCCAGCATTTT; CDR3aa: CASKELPYQPQHF
v_gene: TRBV7-9; d_gene: NA; len: 15; abundance: NA; j_gene: TRBJ2-3; CDR3nt: TGTGCCAGCAGCCTATACAGGGGGGGAGCAGATACGCAGTATTTT; CDR3aa: CASSLYRGGADTQYF
v_gene: TRBV28; d_gene: NA; len: 15; abundance: NA; j_gene: TRBJ2-7; CDR3nt: TGTGCCAGCAGTCCAATGGACGGGGTCTCCTACGAGCAGTACTTC; CDR3aa: CASSPMDGVSYEQYF
v_gene: TRBV7-2; d_gene: NA; len: 16; abundance: NA; j_gene: TRBJ1-3; CDR3nt: TGTGCCAGCAGCTTAGTAGGGGGATTCTCTGGAAACACCATATATTTT; CDR3aa: CASSLVGGFSGNTIYF
v_gene: TRBV7-6; d_gene: NA; len: 14; abundance: NA; j_gene: TRBJ2-1; CDR3nt: TGTGCCAGCAGCTTGACTAGTTTAACTCACGGGCAGTTCTTC; CDR3aa: CASSLTSLTHGQFF
v_gene: TRBV11-2; d_gene: NA; len: 14; abundance: NA; j_gene: TRBJ2-5; CDR3nt: TGTGCCAGCAGCCCGCCGGGGTCTGGAGAGACCCAGTACTTC; CDR3aa: CASSPPGSGETQYF
v_gene: TRBV12-3/TRBV12-4; d_gene: TRBD1; len: 14; abundance: many; j_gene: TRBJ1-2; CDR3nt: TGTGCCAGCAGTCGGGGACAGGCAAACTATGGCTACACCTTC; CDR3aa: CASSRGQANYGYTF
v_gene: TRBV7-8; d_gene: NA; len: 14; abundance: few; j_gene: TRBJ2-3; CDR3nt: TGTGCCAGCAGCGCTAGCCCCCTGTTGGATACGCAGTATTTT; CDR3aa: CASSASPLLDTQYF
v_gene: TRBV12-3/TRBV12-4; d_gene: TRBD2; len: 13; abundance: few; j_gene: TRBJ2-5; CDR3nt: TGTGCCAGCAGTTTCGGTGGGACTAAGACCCAGTACTTC; CDR3aa: CASSFGGTKTQYF
v_gene: TRBV7-3; d_gene: TRBD2; len: 13; abundance: few; j_gene: TRBJ2-1; CDR3nt: TGTGCCAGCAGTCAAAGCGGGAGAAAAGAGCAGTTCTTC; CDR3aa: CASSQSGRKEQFF
v_gene: TRBV27; d_gene: NA; len: 13; abundance: NA; j_gene: TRBJ1-6; CDR3nt: TGTGCCAGCGGACTTACCGGGGATTCACCCCTCCACTTT; CDR3aa: CASGLTGDSPLHF
v_gene: TRBV7-2; d_gene: TRBD1; len: 16; abundance: many; j_gene: TRBJ2-2; CDR3nt: TGTGCCAGCAGCTTAGTTGGGACAGGGAACACCGGGGAGCTGTTTTTT; CDR3aa: CASSLVGTGNTGELFF
v_gene: TRBV6-8; d_gene: TRBD2; len: 18; abundance: NA; j_gene: TRBJ2-5; CDR3nt: TGTGCCAGCAGTTACTCGCGGGGAAGCGGGAAGAGGCAAGAGACCCAGTACTTC; CDR3aa: CASSYSRGSGKRQETQYF
v_gene: TRBV5-1; d_gene: TRBD2; len: 15; abundance: NA; j_gene: TRBJ2-1; CDR3nt: TGCGCCAGCAGCGGGCGACTAGCGGGAAACAATGAGCAGTTCTTC; CDR3aa: CASSGRLAGNNEQFF
v_gene: TRBV5-1; d_gene: NA; len: 14; abundance: few; j_gene: TRBJ2-1; CDR3nt: TGCGCCAGCGAACAACTAGGTACCTACAATGAGCAGTTCTTC; CDR3aa: CASEQLGTYNEQFF
v_gene: TRBV19; d_gene: NA; len: 18; abundance: NA; j_gene: TRBJ1-3; CDR3nt: TGTGCCAGTAGTTCCTCCTTCGGGGGAGCGTCGGCTGGAAACACCATATATTTT; CDR3aa: CASSSSFGGASAGNTIYF
v_gene: TRBV29-1; d_gene: NA; len: 13; abundance: NA; j_gene: TRBJ2-1; CDR3nt: TGCGGTACTGCGGGGAGCTCCTACAATGAGCAGTTCTTC; CDR3aa: CGTAGSSYNEQFF
v_gene: TRBV20-1; d_gene: TRBD2; len: 15; abundance: NA; j_gene: TRBJ2-1; CDR3nt: TGCAGTGCTAGAGCTATAGCGGGGTCCTACAATGAGCAGTTCTTC; CDR3aa: CSARAIAGSYNEQFF
v_gene: TRBV12-3/TRBV12-4; d_gene: TRBD1; len: 14; abundance: NA; j_gene: TRBJ1-1; CDR3nt: TGTGCCAGCAGTTATCTCACAGGGGGCACTGAAGCTTTCTTT; CDR3aa: CASSYLTGGTEAFF
v_gene: TRBV7-2; d_gene: NA; len: 12; abundance: NA; j_gene: TRBJ2-2; CDR3nt: TGTGCCAGCAGCTCCTATGGGGGGGAGCTGTTTTTT; CDR3aa: CASSSYGGELFF
v_gene: TRBV12-3/TRBV12-4; d_gene: NA; len: 16; abundance: few; j_gene: TRBJ1-4; CDR3nt: TGTGCCAGCAGTCCGTCATTCGGACAGAGTAATGAAAAACTGTTTTTT; CDR3aa: CASSPSFGQSNEKLFF
v_gene: TRBV7-6; d_gene: TRBD2; len: 15; abundance: many; j_gene: TRBJ2-7; CDR3nt: TGTGCCAGCAGCTTAGCTAGCGGGAGGACCTACGAGCAGTACTTC; CDR3aa: CASSLASGRTYEQYF
v_gene: TRBV12-3/TRBV12-4; d_gene: NA; len: 18; abundance: few; j_gene: TRBJ1-1; CDR3nt: TGTGCCAGCAGCAAGATAACGGGACTTCCTCGGGGAAACACTGAAGCTTTCTTT; CDR3aa: CASSKITGLPRGNTEAFF
v_gene: TRBV19; d_gene: NA; len: 15; abundance: NA; j_gene: TRBJ2-3; CDR3nt: TGTGCCAGTAGTGGGTCAAGTGCTAGCACAGATACGCAGTATTTT; CDR3aa: CASSGSSASTDTQYF
v_gene: TRBV9; d_gene: NA; len: 16; abundance: NA; j_gene: TRBJ2-3; CDR3nt: TGTGCCAGCAGCGTAGGTTCGTCGGGAGTGACAGATACGCAGTATTTT; CDR3aa: CASSVGSSGVTDTQYF
v_gene: TRBV7-4; d_gene: NA; len: 11; abundance: NA; j_gene: TRBJ2-7; CDR3nt: TGTGCCAGCAGCTTATTGGAGGGGCAGTACTTC; CDR3aa: CASSLLEGQYF
v_gene: TRBV7-9; d_gene: NA; len: 13; abundance: NA; j_gene: TRBJ2-7; CDR3nt: TGTGCCAGCAGCTTTGGAGGGTTGGACGAGCAGTACTTC; CDR3aa: CASSFGGLDEQYF
v_gene: TRBV10-3; d_gene: NA; len: 15; abundance: NA; j_gene: TRBJ1-3; CDR3nt: TGTGCCATCAGTGATCTCACAGGCCCTGGAAACACCATATATTTT; CDR3aa: CAISDLTGPGNTIYF
v_gene: TRBV2; d_gene: NA; len: 14; abundance: few; j_gene: TRBJ1-2; CDR3nt: TGTGCCACCACCTCGCCAGGGCAGTTCTATGGCTACACCTTC; CDR3aa: CATTSPGQFYGYTF
v_gene: TRBV19; d_gene: NA; len: 13; abundance: few; j_gene: TRBJ2-1; CDR3nt: TGTGCCAGTAGTGGACACCTTTGGAATGAGCAGTTCTTC; CDR3aa: CASSGHLWNEQFF
v_gene: TRBV28; d_gene: TRBD1; len: 18; abundance: NA; j_gene: TRBJ1-2; CDR3nt: TGTGCCAGCAGAGATACCGGGACAGGTCGTCGGGTTCCCTATGGCTACACCTTC; CDR3aa: CASRDTGTGRRVPYGYTF
v_gene: TRBV19; d_gene: NA; len: 13; abundance: NA; j_gene: TRBJ1-1; CDR3nt: TGTGCCAGTAGTATTCTTGGGCCGTATGAAGCTTTCTTT; CDR3aa: CASSILGPYEAFF
v_gene: TRBV4-2; d_gene: NA; len: 18; abundance: few; j_gene: TRBJ1-1; CDR3nt: TGTGCCAGCCGGGGTTCTACAGGGACCAAAATAATGAACACTGAAGCTTTCTTT; CDR3aa: CASRGSTGTKIMNTEAFF
v_gene: TRBV7-2; d_gene: NA; len: 15; abundance: NA; j_gene: TRBJ2-1; CDR3nt: TGTGCCAGCAGATTTTCTAGCGACTCCTACAATGAGCAGTTCTTC; CDR3aa: CASRFSSDSYNEQFF
v_gene: TRBV7-2; d_gene: NA; len: 12; abundance: few; j_gene: TRBJ2-1; CDR3nt: TGTGCCAGCAGCTTACAAGGCTTGGAGCAGTTCTTC; CDR3aa: CASSLQGLEQFF
v_gene: TRBV27; d_gene: TRBD2; len: 17; abundance: NA; j_gene: TRBJ2-1; CDR3nt: TGTGCCAGCCGAGTGGGCATAGCGGGAGATTCCTACAATGAGCAGTTCTTC; CDR3aa: CASRVGIAGDSYNEQFF
v_gene: TRBV4-1; d_gene: NA; len: 16; abundance: few; j_gene: TRBJ1-1; CDR3nt: TGCGCCAGCAGCCCCGGACCCCGGGCCTCGGGCACTGAAGCTTTCTTT; CDR3aa: CASSPGPRASGTEAFF
v_gene: TRBV9; d_gene: NA; len: 13; abundance: NA; j_gene: TRBJ2-1; CDR3nt: TGTGCCAGCAGCGCACCGGACTATGGTGAGCAGTTCTTC; CDR3aa: CASSAPDYGEQFF
v_gene: TRBV27; d_gene: NA; len: 17; abundance: few; j_gene: TRBJ2-3; CDR3nt: TGTGCCAGCAGCAGTGAGGGACGGCAGCTACTCACAGATACGCAGTATTTT; CDR3aa: CASSSEGRQLLTDTQYF
v_gene: TRBV12-3/TRBV12-4; d_gene: NA; len: 13; abundance: NA; j_gene: TRBJ1-1; CDR3nt: TGTGCCAGCAGTTTACATGGGGTTGCTGAAGCTTTCTTT; CDR3aa: CASSLHGVAEAFF
v_gene: TRBV7-2; d_gene: NA; len: 14; abundance: NA; j_gene: TRBJ2-2; CDR3nt: TGTGCCAGCAGCGCCCCCTCGAACACCGGGGAGCTGTTTTTT; CDR3aa: CASSAPSNTGELFF
v_gene: TRBV4-2; d_gene: TRBD2; len: 15; abundance: NA; j_gene: TRBJ2-3; CDR3nt: TGTGCCAGCAGCCTCGGGACTATTACTACAGATACGCAGTATTTT; CDR3aa: CASSLGTITTDTQYF
v_gene: TRBV12-3/TRBV12-4; d_gene: TRBD1; len: 12; abundance: few; j_gene: TRBJ2-1; CDR3nt: TGTGCCAGCAGTTTATATCGGACAGGGAAGTTCTTC; CDR3aa: CASSLYRTGKFF
v_gene: TRBV6-6; d_gene: NA; len: 15; abundance: NA; j_gene: TRBJ1-1; CDR3nt: TGTGCCAGCAGTCCACCGTGGACATCGAACACTGAAGCTTTCTTT; CDR3aa: CASSPPWTSNTEAFF
v_gene: TRBV10-3; d_gene: NA; len: 15; abundance: NA; j_gene: TRBJ2-1; CDR3nt: TGTGCCATCAGTGAGTCCGCGGCGAGGTTGAATGAGCAGTTCTTC; CDR3aa: CAISESAARLNEQFF
v_gene: TRBV13; d_gene: TRBD1; len: 16; abundance: NA; j_gene: TRBJ1-2; CDR3nt: TGTGCCAGCAGCGAAACAGGGGGCGCAGATGGTTATGGCTACACCTTC; CDR3aa: CASSETGGADGYGYTF
v_gene: TRBV25-1; d_gene: TRBD2; len: 14; abundance: few; j_gene: TRBJ2-3; CDR3nt: TGTGCCAGCAGAGCGGGGCAGGGAGCAGATACGCAGTATTTT; CDR3aa: CASRAGQGADTQYF
v_gene: TRBV7-2; d_gene: NA; len: 14; abundance: many; j_gene: TRBJ1-5; CDR3nt: TGTGCCAGCAGCGTCACAGATTCAGCGCAGCCCCAGCATTTT; CDR3aa: CASSVTDSAQPQHF
v_gene: TRBV7-8; d_gene: NA; len: 15; abundance: few; j_gene: TRBJ2-1; CDR3nt: TGTGCCAGCAGCTTGCACCGCTCAAGGGACAATGAGCAGTTCTTC; CDR3aa: CASSLHRSRDNEQFF
v_gene: TRBV12-3/TRBV12-4; d_gene: TRBD1; len: 14; abundance: few; j_gene: TRBJ1-2; CDR3nt: TGTGCCAGCAGTCAAAGGACAGGGGTCTATGGCTACACCTTC; CDR3aa: CASSQRTGVYGYTF
v_gene: TRBV4-1; d_gene: NA; len: 15; abundance: NA; j_gene: TRBJ1-1; CDR3nt: TGCGCCAGCAGACCACCCGGGGGAGGGGAGCCTGAAGCTTTCTTT; CDR3aa: CASRPPGGGEPEAFF
v_gene: TRBV6-6; d_gene: NA; len: 15; abundance: NA; j_gene: TRBJ1-5; CDR3nt: TGTGCCAGCAGTCTCGCCAGGGGCTCGACTGAAGCCCAGCATTTT; CDR3aa: CASSLARGSTEAQHF
v_gene: TRBV7-2; d_gene: TRBD1; len: 15; abundance: few; j_gene: TRBJ1-5; CDR3nt: TGTGCCAGCAGCTTAGGGGACAGAAGGAATCAGCCCCAGCATTTT; CDR3aa: CASSLGDRRNQPQHF
v_gene: TRBV20-1; d_gene: TRBD2; len: 16; abundance: NA; j_gene: TRBJ2-1; CDR3nt: TGCAGTGCTAGAGATTTCCTAGCGGGCAGACCAATTGAGCAGTTCTTC; CDR3aa: CSARDFLAGRPIEQFF
v_gene: TRBV4-3; d_gene: NA; len: 15; abundance: NA; j_gene: TRBJ1-1; CDR3nt: TGCGCCAGCAGCCAAGATATTAGGGCCACCACTGAAGCTTTCTTT; CDR3aa: CASSQDIRATTEAFF
v_gene: TRBV4-1; d_gene: NA; len: 14; abundance: few; j_gene: TRBJ1-4; CDR3nt: TGCGCCAGCAACCCAAGTTACAGCGGTCGAAAACTGTTTTTT; CDR3aa: CASNPSYSGRKLFF